These T cell receptor beta chains were read from a single sample in a study of blood T cells in healthy people across ages. TCRdb independently ran MiXCR on the 5' RACE reads; one entry per CDR3 protein. The table includes around 870,000 distinct CDR3 sequences, 29% detected once. Sequenced material: blood. The receptor source for this set is a woman of 80 years or more in good health. Each CDR3 is given with its conserved first and last residue. The order of the fields is J gene, D gene, clone size, V gene, CDR3 DNA, CDR3 protein. A D gene is named only where the DNA matches it firmly. Not all rows give a size; the values are once, few, many and, for expanded clones, a class.

TRBJ2-1,TRBD2,many,TRBV20-1,TGCAGTGCACCCGCGGGGGGCGGGGTGAATGAGCAGTTCTTC,CSAPAGGGVNEQFF
TRBJ2-3,.,many,TRBV7-2,TGTGCCAGCAGCTTAAGGAACCCGGGAACCTGGGTTAGCACAGATACGCAGTATTTT,CASSLRNPGTWVSTDTQYF
TRBJ2-7,TRBD2,.,TRBV7-3,TGTGCCAGCAGCTTAACCTCAGCGGGATACTACGAGCAGTACTTC,CASSLTSAGYYEQYF
TRBJ2-1,.,.,TRBV12-3/TRBV12-4,TGTGCCAGCACCAGGGGTTTTGACAATGAGCAGTTCTTC,CASTRGFDNEQFF
TRBJ2-7,TRBD1,.,TRBV5-1,TGCGCCAGCAGCTCCAGAACGGGACAGGGGAGCGAGCAGTACTTC,CASSSRTGQGSEQYF
TRBJ2-7,.,many,TRBV12-3/TRBV12-4,TGTGCCAGCAGCTCCTATTACGAGCAGTACTTC,CASSSYYEQYF
TRBJ1-3,.,.,TRBV7-9,TGTGCCAGCAGCCGAACAGGAACTGGAAACACCATATATTTT,CASSRTGTGNTIYF
TRBJ1-6,.,.,TRBV7-2,TGTGCCAGCAGCTCGGACGGACCCCTCCACTTT,CASSSDGPLHF
TRBJ2-7,TRBD1,many,TRBV28,TGTGCCAGCACCCTCGGGACAGGGGGATACGAGCAGTACTTC,CASTLGTGGYEQYF
TRBJ2-3,TRBD2,.,TRBV6-5,TGTGCCAGCAGTTACTCGACCAAGCGGGGAGATACGCAGTATTTT,CASSYSTKRGDTQYF
TRBJ2-7,.,many,TRBV30,TGTGCCTGGAGTGTACGAGTAGAGTACGAGCAGTACTTC,CAWSVRVEYEQYF
TRBJ1-1,TRBD1,.,TRBV2,TGTGCCAGCGGGACAGGGCCTGACACTGAAGCTTTCTTT,CASGTGPDTEAFF
TRBJ2-1,.,many,TRBV18,TGTGCCAGCTCACTTTACAAGGCAGGCTATGAGCAGTTCTTC,CASSLYKAGYEQFF
TRBJ1-5,.,.,TRBV3-1,TGTGCCAGCAGCCAATCGGATAGCAATCAGCCCCAGCATTTT,CASSQSDSNQPQHF
TRBJ2-7,.,.,TRBV10-3,TGTGCCATCAGTGAGTTGGAGGTCTCCTACGAGCAGTACTTC,CAISELEVSYEQYF
TRBJ2-3,TRBD1,few,TRBV15,TGTGCCACCAGCAGATGGACAGGGGGCACAGATACGCAGTATTTT,CATSRWTGGTDTQYF
TRBJ2-3,.,.,TRBV7-2,TGTGCCAGCAAGGGGGGGCTTAGCACAGATACGCAGTATTTT,CASKGGLSTDTQYF
TRBJ2-3,TRBD1,few,TRBV18,TGTGCCAGCTCGTCACGGCAGGGGGCCGGGCCTTCAAATACGCAGTATTTT,CASSSRQGAGPSNTQYF
TRBJ2-4,.,many,TRBV7-9,TGTGCCAGCAGCCCCCTCGCGAGGGTCAAGGCCAAAAACATTCAGTACTTC,CASSPLARVKAKNIQYF
TRBJ1-6,TRBD1,few,TRBV20-1,TGCAGTGCTAGCGAAGAACCGGGACAGATAAATTCACCCCTCCACTTT,CSASEEPGQINSPLHF
TRBJ2-5,TRBD2,many,TRBV12-3/TRBV12-4,TGTGCCAGCAGTCGACTAGCGGGGGGGCCGGAGACCCAGTACTTC,CASSRLAGGPETQYF
TRBJ1-5,TRBD1,many,TRBV7-2,TGTGCCAGCAGCCCAAGGACAGGGCTCGATCAGCCCCAGCATTTT,CASSPRTGLDQPQHF
TRBJ2-3,TRBD2,many,TRBV7-2,TGTGCCAGCAGCTTAGCGCCCCGGACTAGCGGGGACACAGATACGCAGTATTTT,CASSLAPRTSGDTDTQYF
TRBJ2-3,TRBD1,.,TRBV18,TGTGCCAGCTCACCTCAGGGGGCTCGGGCAGATACGCAGTATTTT,CASSPQGARADTQYF
TRBJ2-1,TRBD2,many,TRBV6-2/TRBV6-3,TGTGCCAGCAGCCACGGACTAGCGGGTAACAATGAGCAGTTCTTC,CASSHGLAGNNEQFF
TRBJ2-7,.,few,TRBV5-5,TGTGCCGGCAGCTTGAGATCGTGGGAACCCTACGAGCAGTACTTC,CAGSLRSWEPYEQYF
TRBJ2-3,TRBD2,.,TRBV6-4,TGTGCCAGCAGTCGGAAAGCGGGGCTTGATACGCTGTATTTT,CASSRKAGLDTLYF
TRBJ2-5,TRBD1,few,TRBV7-2,TGTGCCAGCAGCTGGGACAGGGGCGTTGGAGAGACCCGGTACTTC,CASSWDRGVGETRYF